Listed below are T cell receptor beta chains from one sample, sequenced in a study of blood T cell repertoires in COVID-19. Sequencing was performed with immunoSEQ multiplex PCR; in TCRdb, only in-frame clones are kept and a portion is missing. The sample has more than 35,000 clones; just under 70% are singletons. Sequenced sample: peripheral blood. The receptors were gathered from an elderly man with acute or convalescent COVID-19. CDR3s include the opening cysteine and the closing phenylalanine or tryptophan. D genes are given only for firm matches. Expanded clones are given a class, and other clones once, few, many or no size at all.

TRBV3-1/TRBV3-2,TRBJ2-7,-,-,TGTGCCAGCAGCCAAGATGCGGGAACCTACGAGCAGTACTTC,CASSQDAGTYEQYF
TRBV18,TRBJ2-2,few,-,TGTGCCAGCTCACCCGGGAACACCGGGGAGCTGTTTTTT,CASSPGNTGELFF
TRBV3-1/TRBV3-2,TRBJ2-2,few,-,TGTGCCAGCAGCCAACGGGGTGCCGGGGAGCTGTTTTTT,CASSQRGAGELFF
TRBV5-1,TRBJ2-7,few,TRBD1,TGCGCCAGCAGCTGGGGGACAGGGGAAGGCGAGCAGTACTTC,CASSWGTGEGEQYF
TRBV5-4,TRBJ1-1,-,-,TGTGCCAGCAGCTTGGCCCGACAGATCCAGAACACTGAAGCTTTCTTT,CASSLARQIQNTEAFF
TRBV5-4,TRBJ2-2,-,-,TGTGCCAGCAGCCACGCTTCGGGACAGAACACCGGGGAGCTGTTTTTT,CASSHASGQNTGELFF
TRBV18,TRBJ2-7,once,-,TGTGCCAGCTCACCACGTGGGTCAGGCCAGTACGAGCAGTACTTC,CASSPRGSGQYEQYF
TRBV5-1,TRBJ2-1,-,-,TGCGCCAGCAGCTTGATACAGTTCAATGAGCAGTTCTTC,CASSLIQFNEQFF
TRBV10-3,TRBJ2-3,few,-,TGTGCCATCAGCGACAGCTCAAGTGGGGATACGCAGTATTTT,CAISDSSSGDTQYF
TRBV27,TRBJ2-3,-,TRBD2,TGTGCCAGCAGGACTAGCGGGGGGCTTACAGATACGCAGTATTTT,CASRTSGGLTDTQYF
TRBV18,TRBJ1-1,-,TRBD1,TGTGCCAGCTCACCTTTTTCCGGGACAGGGACGATTGAAGCTTTCTTT,CASSPFSGTGTIEAFF
TRBV27,TRBJ2-5,-,TRBD1,TGTGCCAGCAGTCGTACAGGGCAGGGGGCGACGGAGACCCAGTACTTC,CASSRTGQGATETQYF
TRBV2,TRBJ2-1,few,-,TGTGCCAGCAGTGAGGGGAGCTCCTACAATGAGCAGTTCTTC,CASSEGSSYNEQFF
TRBV10-1,TRBJ2-1,-,-,TGCGCCAGCAGTGAGTCCCTAGCCTACAATGAGCAGTTCTTC,CASSESLAYNEQFF
TRBV5-6,TRBJ2-7,once,-,TGTGCCACCGCACTAAGACAGTCATCCTACGAGCAGTACTTC,CATALRQSSYEQYF
TRBV3-1/TRBV3-2,TRBJ2-1,-,-,TGTGCCAGCAGCCAAGGCGAGAATGAGCAGTTCTTC,CASSQGENEQFF
TRBV7-2,TRBJ2-5,-,-,TGTGCCAGCAGCTTACTGATGGCAGAGACCCAGTACTTC,CASSLLMAETQYF